The clone carrying this TCR beta chain appeared a few times. The target antigen is unknown. TCRdb ran MiXCR on the PCR reads and lists one entry per CDR3 protein. The table has around 460,000 distinct CDR3 sequences, over 20% seen once. This specimen belongs to a study of molecular identifiers for immune sequencing clone quantification. This CDR3 has 15 amino acids. Germline V gene lookup returns CDR1 SGHRS and CDR2 YFSETQ. With 4 bases removed from V and 3 bases from J, the gap between germline ends came to 17 bases. Overall study findings and caveats: Effector cells kept over 98% of their molecules in clones above 20 RNA copies, while naive cells kept under 1% there.

Every naive CD8 library was made from between about 20,000 and 1,100,000 sorted cells with 10%, 30% or 50% RNA. This sequence originates from a human donor in good health. Some libraries in this study had Jurkat cell RNA spiked in. The chain couples TRBV5-1 to TRBJ2-7; TRBD2 is a possible D gene (7 bases). What was sequenced was naive CD8+ T cells from blood, with Jurkat cell RNA spiked in. Described subset: FACS-sorted CD8+CD4-CCR7+CD45RA+ naive T cells. CDR3 amino acids: CASSRGRGSSYEQYF. The CDR3 DNA reads TGCGCCAGCAGCCGAGGGAGGGGGAGTAGCTACGAGCAGTACTTC. The whole variable domain, remainder taken from reference TRBV5-1 and TRBJ2-7, is KAGVTQTPRYLIKTRGQQVTLSCSPISGHRSVSWYQQTPGQGLQFLFEYFSETQRNKGNFPGRFSGRQFSNSRSEMNVSTLELGDSALYLCASSRGRGSSYEQYFGPGTRLTVT.